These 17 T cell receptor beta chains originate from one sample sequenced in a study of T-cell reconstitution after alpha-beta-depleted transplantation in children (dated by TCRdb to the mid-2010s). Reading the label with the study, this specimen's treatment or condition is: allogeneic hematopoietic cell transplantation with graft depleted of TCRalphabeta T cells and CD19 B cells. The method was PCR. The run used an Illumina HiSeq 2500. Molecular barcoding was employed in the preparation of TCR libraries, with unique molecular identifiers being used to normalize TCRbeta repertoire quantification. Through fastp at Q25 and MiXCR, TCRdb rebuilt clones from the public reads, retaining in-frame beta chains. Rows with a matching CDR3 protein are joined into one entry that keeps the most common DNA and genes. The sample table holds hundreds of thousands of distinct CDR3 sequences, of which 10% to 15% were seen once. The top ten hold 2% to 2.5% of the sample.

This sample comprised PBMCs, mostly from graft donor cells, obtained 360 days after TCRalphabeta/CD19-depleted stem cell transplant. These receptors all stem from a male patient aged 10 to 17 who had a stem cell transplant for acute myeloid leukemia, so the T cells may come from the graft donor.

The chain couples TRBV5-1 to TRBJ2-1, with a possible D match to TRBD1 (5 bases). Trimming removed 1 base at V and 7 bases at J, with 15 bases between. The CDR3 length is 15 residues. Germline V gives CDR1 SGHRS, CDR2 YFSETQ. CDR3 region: CASSLQGEPWNEQFF. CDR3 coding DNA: TGCGCCAGCAGCTTGCAGGGTGAACCGTGGAATGAGCAGTTCTTC.

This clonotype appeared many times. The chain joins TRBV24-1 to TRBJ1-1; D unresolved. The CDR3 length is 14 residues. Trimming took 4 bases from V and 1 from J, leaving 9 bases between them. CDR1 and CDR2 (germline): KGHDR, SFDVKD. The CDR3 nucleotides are TGTGCCACCAGTGACGACGGCAAGAACACTGAAGCTTTCTTT. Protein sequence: CATSDDGKNTEAFF.

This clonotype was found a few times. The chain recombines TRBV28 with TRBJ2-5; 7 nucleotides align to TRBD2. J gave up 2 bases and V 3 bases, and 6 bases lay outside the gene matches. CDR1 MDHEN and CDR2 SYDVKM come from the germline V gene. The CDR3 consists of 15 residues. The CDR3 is CASSFGAGVQETQYF. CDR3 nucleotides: TGTGCCAGCAGTTTTGGGGCGGGGGTACAAGAGACCCAGTACTTC.

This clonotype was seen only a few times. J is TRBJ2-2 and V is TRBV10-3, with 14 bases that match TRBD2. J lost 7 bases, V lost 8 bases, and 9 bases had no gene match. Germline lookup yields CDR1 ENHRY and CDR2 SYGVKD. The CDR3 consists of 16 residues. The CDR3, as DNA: TGTGCCATCGCCTTCGGGACTAGCGGGAGTAACGGGGAGCTGTTTTTT. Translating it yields CAIAFGTSGSNGELFF.

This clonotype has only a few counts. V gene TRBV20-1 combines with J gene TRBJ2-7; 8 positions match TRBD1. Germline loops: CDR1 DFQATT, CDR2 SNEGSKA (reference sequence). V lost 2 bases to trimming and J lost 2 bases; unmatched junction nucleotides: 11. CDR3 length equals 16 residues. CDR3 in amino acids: CSARPPRGLVPYEQYF. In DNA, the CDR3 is TGCAGTGCTAGACCCCCCAGGGGGCTGGTCCCCTACGAGCAGTACTTC.

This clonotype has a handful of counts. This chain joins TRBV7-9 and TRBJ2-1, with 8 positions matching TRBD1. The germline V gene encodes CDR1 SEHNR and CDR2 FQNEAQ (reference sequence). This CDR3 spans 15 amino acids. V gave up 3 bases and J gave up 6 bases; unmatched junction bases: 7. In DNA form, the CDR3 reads TGTGCCAGCAGCTTGAACAGGGGGTATTTCAATGAGCAGTTCTTC. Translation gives CASSLNRGYFNEQFF. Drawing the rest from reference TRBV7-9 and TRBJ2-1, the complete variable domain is DTGVSQNPRHKITKRGQNVTFRCDPISEHNRLYWYRQTLGQGPEFLTYFQNEAQLEKSRLLSDRFSAERPKGSFSTLEIQRTEQGDSAMYLCASSLNRGYFNEQFFGPGTRLTVL.

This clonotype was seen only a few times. DNA of the CDR3: TGTGCCAGCAGCCGCGCGACAGAGACGCACACTGAAGCTTTCTTT. Translated: CASSRATETHTEAFF. The chain joins TRBV6-5 to TRBJ1-1; possible D gene TRBD1, 5 bases. The germline V gene encodes CDR1 MNHEY and CDR2 SVGAGI. This CDR3 region has 15 residues. Trimming removed 6 bases at V and 3 bases at J, with 17 bases between.

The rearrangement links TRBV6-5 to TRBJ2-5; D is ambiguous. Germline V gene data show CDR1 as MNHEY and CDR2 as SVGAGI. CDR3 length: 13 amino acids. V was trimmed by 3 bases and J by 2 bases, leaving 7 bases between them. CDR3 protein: CASSYLQQETQYF. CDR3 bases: TGTGCCAGCAGTTATTTACAGCAAGAGACCCAGTACTTC.

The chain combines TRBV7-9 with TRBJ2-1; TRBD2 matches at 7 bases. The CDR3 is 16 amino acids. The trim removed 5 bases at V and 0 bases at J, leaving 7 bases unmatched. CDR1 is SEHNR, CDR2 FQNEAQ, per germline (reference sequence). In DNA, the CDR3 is TGTGCCAGCAGCCCCCAGGGCGGGAGCTCCTACAATGAGCAGTTCTTC. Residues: CASSPQGGSSYNEQFF.

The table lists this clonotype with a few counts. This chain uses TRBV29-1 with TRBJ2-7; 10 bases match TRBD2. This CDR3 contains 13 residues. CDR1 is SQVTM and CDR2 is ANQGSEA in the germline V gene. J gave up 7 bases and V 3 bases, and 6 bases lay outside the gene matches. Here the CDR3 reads CSVDVLAGVEQYF. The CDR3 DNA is TGCAGCGTTGACGTTCTAGCGGGAGTAGAGCAGTACTTC.

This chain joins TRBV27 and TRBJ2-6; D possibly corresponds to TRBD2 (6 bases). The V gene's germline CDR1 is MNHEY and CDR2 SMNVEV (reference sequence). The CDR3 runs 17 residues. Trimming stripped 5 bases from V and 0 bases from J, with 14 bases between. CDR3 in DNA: TGTGCCAGCAGTACTTTGGGGGGAGTCTCTGGGGCCAACGTCCTGACTTTC. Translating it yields CASSTLGGVSGANVLTF. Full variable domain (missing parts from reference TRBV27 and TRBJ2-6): EAQVTQNPRYLITVTGKKLTVTCSQNMNHEYMSWYRQDPGLGLRQIYYSMNVEVTDKGDVPEGYKVSRKEKRNFPLILESPSPNQTSLYFCASSTLGGVSGANVLTFGAGSRLTVL.

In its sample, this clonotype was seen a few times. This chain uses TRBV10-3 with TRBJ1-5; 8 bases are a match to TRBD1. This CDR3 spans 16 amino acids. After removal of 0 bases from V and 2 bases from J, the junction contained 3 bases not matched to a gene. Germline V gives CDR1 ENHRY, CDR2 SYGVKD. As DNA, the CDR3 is TGTGCCATCAGTGAGTCTGTGGGACAGGGCAATCAGCCCCAGCATTTT. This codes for CAISESVGQGNQPQHF.

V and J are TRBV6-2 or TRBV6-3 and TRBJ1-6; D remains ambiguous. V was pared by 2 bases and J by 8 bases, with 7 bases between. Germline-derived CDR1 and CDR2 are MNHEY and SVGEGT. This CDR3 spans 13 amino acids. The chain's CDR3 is CASSYRTDSPLHF. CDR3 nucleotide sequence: TGTGCCAGCAGTTACCGTACAGATTCACCCCTCCACTTT.

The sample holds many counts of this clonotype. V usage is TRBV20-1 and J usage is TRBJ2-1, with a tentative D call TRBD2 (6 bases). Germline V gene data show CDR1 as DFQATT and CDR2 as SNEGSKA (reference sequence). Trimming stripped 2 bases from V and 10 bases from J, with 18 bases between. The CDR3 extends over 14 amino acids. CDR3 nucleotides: TGCAGTGCTAGAAACCAACCGGGACTGCGGGAGCAGTTCTTC. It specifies CSARNQPGLREQFF.

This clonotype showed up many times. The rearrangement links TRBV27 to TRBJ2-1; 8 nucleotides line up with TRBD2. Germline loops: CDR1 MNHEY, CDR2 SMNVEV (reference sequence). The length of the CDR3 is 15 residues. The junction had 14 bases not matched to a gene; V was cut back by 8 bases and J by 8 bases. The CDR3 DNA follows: TGTGCCAGCGCGGTCGGGACTAGGGGAGGGGATGAGCAGTTCTTC. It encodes CASAVGTRGGDEQFF.

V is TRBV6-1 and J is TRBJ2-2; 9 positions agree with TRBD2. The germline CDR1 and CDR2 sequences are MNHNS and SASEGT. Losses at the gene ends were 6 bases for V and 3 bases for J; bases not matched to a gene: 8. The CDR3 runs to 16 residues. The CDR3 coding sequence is TGTGCCAGCAGCCCCTGGCTAGCGGGGTACACCGGGGAGCTGTTTTTT. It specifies CASSPWLAGYTGELFF.

The CDR3 nucleotides read TGCGCCAGCAGCCCAACGACAGGGGCCCACTATGGCTACACCTTC. Its translation is CASSPTTGAHYGYTF. V is TRBV4-1 and J is TRBJ1-2; 8 nucleotides agree with TRBD1. CDR1 and CDR2 from the germline V gene are MGHRA and YSYEKL. The CDR3 is made up of 15 amino acids. The V and J ends lost 4 bases and 3 bases, in that order; junction bases with no gene match: 7.